A selection of T cell receptor beta chains follows, all from one sample in a study of blood T cell repertoires in COVID-19. Libraries were prepared by immunoSEQ multiplex PCR; TCRdb keeps only in-frame clonotypes and omits some of them. Of about 480,000 clones listed, roughly nine tenths are singletons. The specimen was PBMCs or T cells enriched from blood (not recorded which). All receptors derive from a woman aged 55 to 70 who had recovered from COVID-19. The CDR3 runs from the conserved cysteine through the conserved F or W. A D gene is named only where the DNA matches it firmly.

V	J	D	CDR3	DNA
TRBV2	TRBJ1-1	TRBD1	CASSEPGQPFEAFF	TGTGCCAGCAGTGAACCGGGACAGCCATTTGAAGCTTTCTTT
TRBV12-5	TRBJ1-1	-	CASGLYQGEAFF	TGTGCTAGTGGTTTGTACCAGGGCGAAGCTTTCTTT
TRBV5-1	TRBJ1-6	-	CASSFKGVDNSPLHF	TGCGCCAGCAGCTTCAAGGGGGTGGATAATTCACCCCTCCACTTT
TRBV5-1	TRBJ1-4	-	CASSLGGGNEKLFF	TGCGCCAGCAGCTTGGGGGGAGGTAATGAAAAACTGTTTTTT
TRBV5-1	TRBJ2-1	TRBD2	CASSWGLSDEQFF	TGCGCCAGCAGCTGGGGACTAAGCGATGAGCAGTTCTTC
TRBV3-1/TRBV3-2	TRBJ2-7	-	CASSPSRAYEQYF	TGTGCCAGCAGCCCCTCAAGAGCCTACGAGCAGTACTTC
TRBV3-1/TRBV3-2	TRBJ1-4	TRBD1	CASSPIGQGAFEKLFF	TGTGCCAGCAGCCCGATCGGACAGGGGGCGTTTGAAAAACTGTTTTTT
TRBV19	TRBJ1-3	-	CASSSLNTIYF	TGTGCCAGTAGTTCGTTAAACACCATATATTTT
TRBV25-1	TRBJ1-2	-	CASSDTGRAYGYTF	TGTGCCAGCAGTGATACAGGGCGGGCCTATGGCTACACCTTC
TRBV7-2	TRBJ1-4	-	CASSLVRGEKLFF	TGTGCCAGCAGCTTAGTACGGGGAGAAAAACTGTTTTTT
TRBV29-1	TRBJ2-2	TRBD2	CSVSYGGAGELFF	TGCAGCGTTTCCTATGGGGGGGCCGGGGAGCTGTTTTTT
TRBV5-1	TRBJ1-2	TRBD1	CASRFFDRGYGYTF	TGCGCCAGCAGGTTTTTCGACAGGGGCTATGGCTACACCTTC
TRBV18	TRBJ1-2	TRBD1	CASSPQSDRANYGYTF	TGTGCCAGCTCACCTCAAAGCGACAGGGCAAACTATGGCTACACCTTC
TRBV10-1	TRBJ1-6	-	CASNRGSPLHF	TGCGCCAGCAACCGGGGATCACCCCTCCACTTT
TRBV6-5	TRBJ2-7	TRBD1	CASRTGTGGGYEQYF	TGTGCCAGCAGAACTGGGACAGGAGGTGGTTACGAGCAGTACTTC
TRBV27	TRBJ2-7	TRBD1	CASSLDGRSGTAYEQYF	TGTGCCAGCAGTTTAGATGGACGATCCGGGACAGCCTACGAGCAGTACTTC
TRBV19	TRBJ2-1	TRBD2	CASSIEGLGLNEQFF	TGTGCCAGTAGTATAGAAGGACTAGGCCTCAATGAGCAGTTCTTC
TRBV28	TRBJ1-2	-	CASSLYRDGYTF	TGTGCCAGCAGTCTATACAGGGATGGCTACACCTTC